The 15 T cell receptor beta chains reported below all come from one sample, sequenced in a study of cytomegalovirus exposure and HLA in healthy donors. Clones were sequenced by immunoSEQ multiplex PCR, and TCRdb holds only the in-frame ones, with some missing. Of hundreds of thousands of clones listed, 70% to 90% are singletons. Sequenced: PBMCs. These receptors were taken from a woman aged 18-30 years in good health and CMV-seronegative.

In regard to this clone: Other DNA variants within this sample encode the same CDR3. V usage is TRBV30 and J usage is TRBJ1-5; D remains unclear. Trimming shortened V by 0 bases and J by 4 bases, and 7 bases separated the two germline ends. Germline CDR1 and CDR2: GTSNPN and SVGIG (reference sequence). The CDR3 is made up of 13 amino acids. CDR3 bases: TGTGCCTGGAGTGTAGGAGGGAATCAGCCCCAGCATTTT. This codes for CAWSVGGNQPQHF.

The V call is TRBV14, the J call TRBJ1-6; 9 bases align to TRBD1. Trimming cost V 5 bases and J 6 bases; bases outside gene matches: 5. Germline assignment: CDR1 SGHDN and CDR2 FVKESK. CDR3 size: 15 residues. CDR3 coding DNA: TGTGCCAGCAGCATATGGACAGGGGCTAATTCACCCCTCCACTTT. Protein product: CASSIWTGANSPLHF.

Here the CDR3 reads CASSSKGHGELFF. The CDR3 DNA reads as TGCGCCAGCAGCTCCAAAGGACACGGGGAGCTGTTTTTT. V is TRBV5-1 and J is TRBJ2-2, with a tentative D call TRBD1 (5 bases). V lost 3 bases, J lost 7 bases, and 10 bases lay in between. Germline V gene lookup returns CDR1 SGHRS and CDR2 YFSETQ. The CDR3 sequence is 13 residues long.

CDR3 loop: CASSLETYGYTF. CDR3 coding DNA: TGTGCCAGCAGCTTAGAGACTTATGGCTACACCTTC. The rearrangement uses TRBV7-2 and TRBJ1-2; no clear D. Germline CDR1 and CDR2: SGHTA and FQGNSA. V lost 1 base and J lost 5, with 5 bases in between. The CDR3 totals 12 residues.

This chain joins TRBV11-2 and TRBJ2-3; 7 bases map to TRBD2. The CDR3 totals 16 residues. In germline, CDR1 is SGHAT, CDR2 FQNNGV. The J segment lost 2 bases and the V segment lost 4 bases, leaving 9 bases of the junction unmatched. In DNA, the CDR3 is TGTGCCAGCAGCTCCCTGGGAGGGTCCAACACAGATACGCAGTATTTT. It translates to CASSSLGGSNTDTQYF. Together with reference TRBV11-2 and TRBJ2-3, the CDR3 gives the full variable domain: EAGVAQSPRYKIIEKRQSVAFWCNPISGHATLYWYQQILGQGPKLLIQFQNNGVVDDSQLPKDRFSAERLKGVDSTLKIQPAKLEDSAVYLCASSSLGGSNTDTQYFGPGTRLTVL.

This chain uses TRBV7-3 with TRBJ1-5; maybe TRBD1 (5 bases). The V gene lost 5 bases and the J gene lost 6 bases, with 17 bases spanning the gap. The CDR3 covers 15 residues. Per germline, CDR1 SGHTA and CDR2 FQGTGA. The CDR3 is CASSLHPGLGQPQHF. The CDR3 nucleotides are TGTGCCAGCAGCCTCCACCCGGGGCTAGGTCAGCCCCAGCATTTT.

This chain connects TRBV10-3 to TRBJ1-6; perhaps TRBD1 as D (5 bases). V lost 7 bases and J 8 bases, leaving 12 bases between the germline ends. The CDR3 runs 13 residues. CDR1 and CDR2 (germline): ENHRY, SYGVKD. This CDR3 reads CAIKGQGDSPLHF. CDR3 coding DNA: TGTGCCATCAAGGGTCAGGGTGATTCACCCCTCCACTTT.

The J gene is TRBJ2-5, the V gene TRBV6-5; 8 nucleotides agree with TRBD2. Germline V CDR1 and CDR2: MNHEY, SVGAGI. This CDR3 region has 12 residues. The junction had 1 base not matched to a gene; V was cut back by 5 bases and J by 5 bases. The CDR3 DNA reads as TGTGCCAGCAGTCGCGGGGGGGAGACCCAGTACTTC. It translates to CASSRGGETQYF.

This clone was detected ten times or more. V and J are TRBV2 and TRBJ2-5, with unresolved D. The V gene lost 0 bases and the J gene lost 2 bases, with 7 bases spanning the gap. This CDR3 spans 14 amino acids. CDR1 is SNHLY and CDR2 is FYNNEI in the germline V gene. CDR3 sequence: CASSEASQQETQYF. The CDR3 DNA is TGTGCCAGCAGTGAAGCGTCGCAGCAAGAGACCCAGTACTTC.

This chain joins TRBV29-1 and TRBJ2-1; tentatively, D is TRBD1 or TRBD2 (5 bases each). This CDR3 is 14 amino acids long. Germline CDR1 SQVTM, CDR2 ANQGSEA. CDR3 coding DNA: TGCACCGCCTGGGGGAAAAGCTCCTACAATGAGCAGTTCTTC. It is translated as CTAWGKSSYNEQFF.

The chain links TRBV6-5 to TRBJ1-1; tentative D call: TRBD1 (6 bases). The germline V and J ends were trimmed by 6 bases and 0 bases, with 11 bases remaining between them. Per germline, CDR1 MNHEY and CDR2 SVGAGI. The CDR3 has 14 residues. The DNA for the CDR3 is TGTGCCAGCAGCCGGGACAATTTGAACACTGAAGCTTTCTTT. Translating it yields CASSRDNLNTEAFF.

The chain joins TRBV6-5 to TRBJ2-2, with D maybe TRBD2 (5 bases). V lost 6 bases, J lost 0 bases, and 11 bases lay in between. The CDR3 sequence is 15 residues long. CDR1 is MNHEY and CDR2 is SVGAGI in the germline V gene. CDR3 coding DNA: TGTGCCAGCAGGCCGACTACCGCGAACACCGGGGAGCTGTTTTTT. It translates to CASRPTTANTGELFF.

V is TRBV2 and J is TRBJ2-3, with D possibly matching TRBD2 (6 bases). Germline CDR1 is SNHLY and CDR2 is FYNNEI. The CDR3 loop spans 13 amino acids. Trimming left V 6 bases short and J 2 bases short, with 9 bases between. The CDR3 coding sequence is TGTGCCAGCAGCGGGGGAATCACAGATACGCAGTATTTT. This translates into CASSGGITDTQYF.

This clone was counted only a few times. The chain is built from TRBV7-7 and TRBJ2-5; a possible D gene is TRBD2 (6 bases). The CDR3 sequence is 15 residues long. The ends were cut back, 1 base at V and 3 bases at J, with 12 bases in the middle. The germline CDR1 and CDR2 sequences are SSHAT and FNYEAQ (reference sequence). CDR3 sequence (DNA): TGTGCCAGCAGCTTAGTTGGGGCTAGCGAAGAGACCCAGTACTTC. Translating gives CASSLVGASEETQYF.

This chain connects TRBV28 to TRBJ2-7; D is ambiguous. The ends were cut back, 1 base at V and 0 bases at J, with 13 bases in the middle. Looked up from germline, CDR1 is MDHEN and CDR2 is SYDVKM. The CDR3 consists of 16 residues. The CDR3 DNA reads as TGTGCCAGCAGTTTATTTGCAGGCAAGAACTCCTACGAGCAGTACTTC. It codes for CASSLFAGKNSYEQYF.